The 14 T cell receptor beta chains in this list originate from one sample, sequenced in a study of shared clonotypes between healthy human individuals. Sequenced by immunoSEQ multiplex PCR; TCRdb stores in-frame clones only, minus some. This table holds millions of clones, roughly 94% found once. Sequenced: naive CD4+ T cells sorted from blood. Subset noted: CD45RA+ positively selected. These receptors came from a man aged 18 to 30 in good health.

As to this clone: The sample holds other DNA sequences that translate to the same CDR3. The CDR3 loop is CAWSNTGELFF. In nucleotides, the CDR3 is TGTGCCTGGAGTAACACCGGGGAGCTGTTTTTT. J is TRBJ2-2 and V is TRBV30; D call uncertain. Germline CDR1 GTSNPN, CDR2 SVGIG (reference sequence). The CDR3 sequence is 11 residues long. V gave up 2 bases and J gave up 2 bases, with 0 bases separating them.

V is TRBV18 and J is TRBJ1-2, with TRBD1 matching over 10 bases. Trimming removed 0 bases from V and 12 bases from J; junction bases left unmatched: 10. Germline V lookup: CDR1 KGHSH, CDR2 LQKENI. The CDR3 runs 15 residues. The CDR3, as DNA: TGTGCCAGCTCACCACCTCTATCGGGACAGGGGATTGACACCTTC. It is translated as CASSPPLSGQGIDTF.

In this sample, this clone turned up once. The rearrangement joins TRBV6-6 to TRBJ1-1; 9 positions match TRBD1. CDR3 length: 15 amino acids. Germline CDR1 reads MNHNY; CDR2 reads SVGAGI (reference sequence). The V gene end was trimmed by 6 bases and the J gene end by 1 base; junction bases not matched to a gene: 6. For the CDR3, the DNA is TGTGCCAGCAGGCCACAGGGACAGGGGAACACTGAAGCTTTCTTT. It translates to CASRPQGQGNTEAFF.

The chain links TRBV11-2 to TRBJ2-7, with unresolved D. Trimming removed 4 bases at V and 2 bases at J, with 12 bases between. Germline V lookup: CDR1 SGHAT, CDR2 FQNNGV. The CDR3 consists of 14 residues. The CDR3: CASSSSARTYEQYF. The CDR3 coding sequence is TGTGCCAGCAGCTCCTCAGCAAGGACCTACGAGCAGTACTTC.

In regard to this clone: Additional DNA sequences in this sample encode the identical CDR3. For the CDR3, the DNA is TGTGCCAGCAGTCCGGGGGGTGGCACAGATACGCAGTATTTT. Residues: CASSPGGGTDTQYF. This chain uses TRBV6-1 with TRBJ2-3, with 7 positions matching TRBD2. Trimming at V came to 5 bases and at J to 1 base, leaving 3 bases not matched to a gene. CDR3 size: 14 residues. Germline assignment: CDR1 MNHNS and CDR2 SASEGT.

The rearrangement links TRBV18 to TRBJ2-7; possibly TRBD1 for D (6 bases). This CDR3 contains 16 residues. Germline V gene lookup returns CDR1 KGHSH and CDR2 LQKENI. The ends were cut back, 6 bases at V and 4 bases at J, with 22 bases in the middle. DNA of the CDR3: TGTGCCAGCTCCCTAAATGGCAGGGGCAATTGGTACGAGCAGTACTTC. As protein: CASSLNGRGNWYEQYF.

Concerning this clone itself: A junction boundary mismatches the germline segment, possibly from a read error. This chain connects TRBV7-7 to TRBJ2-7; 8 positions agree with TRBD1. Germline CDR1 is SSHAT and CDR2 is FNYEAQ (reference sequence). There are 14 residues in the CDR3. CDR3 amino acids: CASSLMDREGEQYF. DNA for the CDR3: TGTGCTAGCAGCTTAATGGACAGGGAAGGCGAGCAGTACTTC.

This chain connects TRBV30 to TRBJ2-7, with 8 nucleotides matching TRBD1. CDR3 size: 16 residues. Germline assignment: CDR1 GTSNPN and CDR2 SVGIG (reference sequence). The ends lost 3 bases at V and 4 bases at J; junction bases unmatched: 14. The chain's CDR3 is CAWRAPLGRGPYEQYF. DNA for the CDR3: TGTGCCTGGAGGGCCCCCCTGGGCAGGGGGCCGTACGAGCAGTACTTC.

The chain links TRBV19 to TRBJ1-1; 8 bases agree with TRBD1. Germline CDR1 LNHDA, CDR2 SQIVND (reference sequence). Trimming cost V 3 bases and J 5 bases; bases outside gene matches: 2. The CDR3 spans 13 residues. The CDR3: CASSIWTGTEAFF. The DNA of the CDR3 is TGTGCCAGTAGTATCTGGACAGGGACTGAAGCTTTCTTT.

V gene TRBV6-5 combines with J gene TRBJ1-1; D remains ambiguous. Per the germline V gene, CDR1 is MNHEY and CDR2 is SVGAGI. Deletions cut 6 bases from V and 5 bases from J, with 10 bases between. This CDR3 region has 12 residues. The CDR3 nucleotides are TGTGCCAGCAGCAGAGTGGGGACTGAAGCTTTCTTT. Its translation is CASSRVGTEAFF.

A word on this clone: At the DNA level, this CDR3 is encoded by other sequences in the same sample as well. CDR3 protein: CAWSRINYGYTF. CDR3 bases: TGTGCCTGGAGTCGTATAAACTATGGCTACACCTTC. The chain carries TRBV30 and TRBJ1-2, with D unresolved. Between the trimmed V and J ends, which lost 2 bases and 2 bases, there was a span of 6 bases. The CDR3 runs to 12 residues. Per the germline V gene, CDR1 is GTSNPN and CDR2 is SVGIG (reference sequence).

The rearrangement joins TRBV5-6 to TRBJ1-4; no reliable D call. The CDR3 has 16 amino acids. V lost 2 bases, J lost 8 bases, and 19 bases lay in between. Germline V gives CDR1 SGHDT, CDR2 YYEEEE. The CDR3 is CASSLFLDPPREKLFF. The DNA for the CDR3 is TGTGCCAGCAGCTTATTTTTGGACCCGCCGCGGGAAAAACTGTTTTTT. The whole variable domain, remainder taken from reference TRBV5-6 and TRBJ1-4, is DAGVTQSPTHLIKTRGQQVTLRCSPKSGHDTVSWYQQALGQGPQFIFQYYEEEERQRGNFPDRFSGHQFPNYSSELNVNALLLGDSALYLCASSLFLDPPREKLFFGSGTQLSVL.

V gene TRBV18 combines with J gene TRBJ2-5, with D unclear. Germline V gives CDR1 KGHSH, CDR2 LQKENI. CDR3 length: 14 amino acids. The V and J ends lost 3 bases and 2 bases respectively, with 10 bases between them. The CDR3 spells CASSPLMSQETQYF. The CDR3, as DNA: TGTGCCAGCTCACCCCTTATGTCGCAAGAGACCCAGTACTTC.

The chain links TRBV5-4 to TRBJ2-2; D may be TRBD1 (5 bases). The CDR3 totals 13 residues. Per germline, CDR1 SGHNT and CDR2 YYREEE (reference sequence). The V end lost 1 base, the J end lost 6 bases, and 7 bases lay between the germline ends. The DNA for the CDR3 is TGTGCCAGCAGCTTGCAGGGTGCCGGGGAGCTGTTTTTT. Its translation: CASSLQGAGELFF.